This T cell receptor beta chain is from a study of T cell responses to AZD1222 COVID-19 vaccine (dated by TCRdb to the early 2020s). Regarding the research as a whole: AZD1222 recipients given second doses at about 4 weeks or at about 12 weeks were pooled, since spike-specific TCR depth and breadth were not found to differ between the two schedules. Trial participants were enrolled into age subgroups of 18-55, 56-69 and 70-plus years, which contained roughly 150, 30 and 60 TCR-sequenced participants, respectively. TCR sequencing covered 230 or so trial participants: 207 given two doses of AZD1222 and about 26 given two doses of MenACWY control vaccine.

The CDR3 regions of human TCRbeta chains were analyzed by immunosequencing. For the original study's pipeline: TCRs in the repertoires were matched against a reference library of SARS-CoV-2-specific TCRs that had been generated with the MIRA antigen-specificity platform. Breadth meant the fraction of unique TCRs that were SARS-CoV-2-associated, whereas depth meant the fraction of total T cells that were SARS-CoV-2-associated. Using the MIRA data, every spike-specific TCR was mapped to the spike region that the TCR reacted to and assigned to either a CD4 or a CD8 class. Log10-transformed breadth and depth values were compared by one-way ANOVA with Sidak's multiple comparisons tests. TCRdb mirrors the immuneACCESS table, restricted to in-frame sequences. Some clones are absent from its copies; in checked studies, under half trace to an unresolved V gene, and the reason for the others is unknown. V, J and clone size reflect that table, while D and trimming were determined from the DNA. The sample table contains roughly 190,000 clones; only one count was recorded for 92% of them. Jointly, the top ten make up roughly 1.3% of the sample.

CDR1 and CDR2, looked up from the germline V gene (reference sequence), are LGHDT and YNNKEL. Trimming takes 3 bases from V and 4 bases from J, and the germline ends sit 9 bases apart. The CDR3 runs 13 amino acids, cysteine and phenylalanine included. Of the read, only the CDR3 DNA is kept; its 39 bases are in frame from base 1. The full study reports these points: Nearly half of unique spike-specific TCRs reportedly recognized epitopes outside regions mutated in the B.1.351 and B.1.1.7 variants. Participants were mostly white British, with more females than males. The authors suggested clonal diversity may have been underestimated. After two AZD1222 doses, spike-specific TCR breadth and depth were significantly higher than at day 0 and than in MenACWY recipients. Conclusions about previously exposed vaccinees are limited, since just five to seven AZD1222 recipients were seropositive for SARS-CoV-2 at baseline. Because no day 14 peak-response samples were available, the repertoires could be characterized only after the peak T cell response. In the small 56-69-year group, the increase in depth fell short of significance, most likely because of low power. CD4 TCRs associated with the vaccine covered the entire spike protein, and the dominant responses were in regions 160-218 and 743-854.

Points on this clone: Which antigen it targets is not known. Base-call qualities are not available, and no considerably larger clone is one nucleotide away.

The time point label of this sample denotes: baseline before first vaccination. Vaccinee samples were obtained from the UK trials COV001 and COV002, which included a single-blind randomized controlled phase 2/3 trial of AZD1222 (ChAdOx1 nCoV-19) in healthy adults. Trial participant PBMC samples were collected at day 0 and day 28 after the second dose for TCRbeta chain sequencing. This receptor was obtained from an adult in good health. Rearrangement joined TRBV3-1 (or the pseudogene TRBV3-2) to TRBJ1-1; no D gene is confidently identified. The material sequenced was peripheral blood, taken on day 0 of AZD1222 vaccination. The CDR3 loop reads CASSQGLVTEAFF. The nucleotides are TGTGCCAGCAGCCAGGGTTTGGTCACTGAAGCTTTCTTT.